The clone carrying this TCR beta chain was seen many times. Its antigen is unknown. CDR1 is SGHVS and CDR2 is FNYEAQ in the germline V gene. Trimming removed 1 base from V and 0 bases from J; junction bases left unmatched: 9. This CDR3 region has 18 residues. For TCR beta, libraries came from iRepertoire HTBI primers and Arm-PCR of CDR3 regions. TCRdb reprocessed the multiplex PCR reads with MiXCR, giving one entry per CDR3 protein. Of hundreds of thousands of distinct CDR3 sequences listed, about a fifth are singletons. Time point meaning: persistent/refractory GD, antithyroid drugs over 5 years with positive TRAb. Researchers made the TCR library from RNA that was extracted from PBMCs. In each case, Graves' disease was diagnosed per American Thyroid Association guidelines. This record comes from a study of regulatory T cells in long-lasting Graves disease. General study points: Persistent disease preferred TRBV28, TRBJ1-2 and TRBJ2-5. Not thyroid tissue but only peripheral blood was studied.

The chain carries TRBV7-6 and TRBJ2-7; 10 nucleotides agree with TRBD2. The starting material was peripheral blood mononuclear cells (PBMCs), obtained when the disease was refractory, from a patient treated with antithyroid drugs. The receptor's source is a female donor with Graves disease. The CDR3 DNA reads TGTGCCAGCAGCTTAGAGAGGGCTAGCGGGGGAATCTCCTACGAGCAGTACTTC. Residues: CASSLERASGGISYEQYF.